Listed here is a single TCR beta chain. This clonotype was counted ten times or more. This receptor's antigen is unknown. Per-base qualities were not stored, and no clone one base away is much larger. This entry is derived from a study of neurological immune-mediated disorders (dated by TCRdb to between 2018 and 2021). Regarding the study in general: Peripheral blood TCR-beta repertoires from patients with HTLV-I-associated myelopathy (HAM/TSP), patients with multiple sclerosis, and healthy controls were compared in the study using UMI-based sequencing. Longitudinal HAM/TSP donors and healthy donors each had 3 time-points at intervals of roughly 3-40 months. Longitudinal samples, technical triplicates and paired sorted CD4+ and CD8+ T-cell subsets, alongside PBMC samples, were included among the roughly 98 TCR-beta libraries. The cohort comprised 65 to 75 subjects: 15 or so HAM/TSP patients, some 34 multiple sclerosis patients and approximately 20 healthy controls. Findings and caveats that apply to the study as a whole: Across subjects, expanded clones never shared an identical CDR3 amino acid sequence, which suggests that the TCR-beta repertoires in every group were private. TCR clonal expansion was greatest in HAM/TSP patients and smallest in MS patients, who ranked below even healthy controls.

Reading the germline V gene (reference sequence) gives CDR1 DFQATT and CDR2 SNEGSKA. V is trimmed back by 5 bases and J by 8 bases, and the junction contains 5 bases that no gene match accounts for. Including the terminal cysteine and phenylalanine, the CDR3 comprises 13 residues. The DNA shown is the 39-base CDR3, in frame from base 1. The sample's time point, from its label and the paper: longitudinal time-point 3. For the unsorted PBMC libraries, 2 million PBMCs were stored in RNAlater at -80 degrees C until RNA extraction and were used to generate the libraries. PBMCs were separated from peripheral blood using Ficoll-Hypaque density gradient centrifugation and then cryopreserved in liquid nitrogen. cDNA synthesis used template-switch 5'RACE with a primer carrying a 10-nucleotide random unique molecular identifier tagging each TCR transcript. Each sequencing run produced over 200 million TCR-beta sequences covering 15-18 subjects. Total RNA was extracted with the RNeasy kit. TCR-beta VDJ regions were amplified with primers for the TCR constant region and the 5'RACE anchor, using the KAPA Real-time Library Amplification kit. Sample indexes and Illumina adaptors were added in a first PCR, and a second PCR then increased library yield. After Ampure bead purification, the roughly 650 bp TCR product was size-selected on a 2% E-gel SizeSelection system. Before pooling, library quality was checked on a Bioanalyzer, concentration was measured with Qubit, and libraries were quantified with the Kapa Library Quantification kit. An Illumina HiSeq 2500 was used to sequence the libraries paired-end at 2 x 150 bp. To increase sequence diversity, roughly 23-30% phiX was spiked into each library pool. The published analysis was carried out like this. Quality-filtered reads were processed with the UMI-based MiGEC pipeline, and over 85% of raw TCR sequences were removed by the MiGEC pipeline during error correction. VDJ genes were aligned to IMGT germline references, and clonotypes were defined by unique CDR3 amino acid sequence plus V-J genes. Clonal expansion, Shannon diversity and CDR3 relatedness (CalcPairwiseDistances, ClusterSamples) were evaluated with VDJtools, and phylogenetic trees were built with CLCbio workbench. A clone was classed as expanded if it had 8 or more unique UMIs, a cutoff based on coefficient-of-variation modelling across technical triplicates. TCRdb ran its own pipeline on the public reads, namely fastp trimming at Q25 and MiXCR clone calling, and kept in-frame beta chains. Each entry merges the rows of one CDR3 protein and shows their most common DNA and genes. What appears here as the V and J calls and clone size reflects TCRdb's work, not the paper's. Recorded for this sample are 93,000 or so distinct CDR3 sequences; 10% to 14% of them occurred a single time. The ten largest clones take up about 3% of the sample.

The chain was built from TRBV20-1 and TRBJ2-4; 11 bases in the junction line up with TRBD1. What was sequenced was PBMCs. The receptor was isolated from a female donor with HTLV-1-associated myelopathy (HAM/TSP). The nucleotide sequence is TGCAGTGCTTTAGGACAGGGGGCTGACATTCAGTACTTC. This gives the protein CSALGQGADIQYF.